What follows are 6 T cell receptor beta chains derived from one specimen sequenced in a study of T cell changes during pregnancy in multiple sclerosis (dated by TCRdb to about 2019). The library was produced with the immunoSEQ multiplex PCR assay. Here the immuneACCESS table is served through TCRdb, limited to in-frame sequences with V and J called. Missing clones are a known gap in these copies; in checked studies unresolved V genes cover under half, and the rest lacks a known reason. This sample comprises about 130,000 clones, roughly 96% of them detected only once. In total, the top ten clones hold roughly 0.44% of the sample. The material was peripheral blood, obtained after pregnancy. The source of these receptors is a female donor with multiple sclerosis, enrolled in a pregnancy study.

The chain recombines TRBV5-1 with TRBJ2-3, with D tentatively TRBD2 (5 bases). The CDR3 length is 14 residues. V lost 4 bases and J lost 0, with 9 bases in between. The germline V gene encodes CDR1 SGHRS and CDR2 YFSETQ. The CDR3: CASSIGLSTDTQYF. CDR3 DNA: TGCGCCAGCAGCATCGGACTGAGCACAGATACGCAGTATTTT.

This chain joins TRBV15 and TRBJ2-5; 8 bases fit TRBD2. This CDR3 region has 17 residues. Trimming took 3 bases from V and 0 from J; bases not matched to a gene: 9. Germline V gene sequence: CDR1 LNHNV, CDR2 YYDKDF (reference sequence). The CDR3 reads CATSRGAGEVDQETQYF. The CDR3 DNA is TGTGCCACCAGCAGGGGAGCGGGAGAAGTGGACCAAGAGACCCAGTACTTC. Filled out from reference TRBV15 and TRBJ2-5, the complete variable domain reads DAMVIQNPRYQVTQFGKPVTLSCSQTLNHNVMYWYQQKSSQAPKLLFHYYDKDFNNEADTPDNFQSRRPNTSFCFLDIRSPGLGDTAMYLCATSRGAGEVDQETQYFGPGTRLLVL.

The CDR3 spells CASSLERVNTGELFF. The CDR3 DNA follows: TGTGCCAGCAGCTTGGAGCGGGTAAACACCGGGGAGCTGTTTTTT. The chain carries TRBV5-4 and TRBJ2-2, with D perhaps TRBD2 (6 bases). CDR1 SGHNT and CDR2 YYREEE come from the germline V gene (reference sequence). Trimming shortened V by 0 bases and J by 2 bases, and 8 bases separated the two germline ends. The CDR3 spans 15 residues.

The rearrangement links TRBV5-4 to TRBJ2-5; TRBD1 matches 9 bases. After removal of 3 bases from V and 11 bases from J, the junction contained 11 bases not matched to a gene. This CDR3 has 14 amino acids. Germline V gene sequence: CDR1 SGHNT, CDR2 YYREEE (reference sequence). CDR3 sequence: CASSSGQGRGEQYF. The DNA of the CDR3 is TGTGCCAGCAGCTCGGGACAGGGCAGGGGTGAGCAGTACTTC. The full variable domain, completed using reference TRBV5-4 and TRBJ2-5, is ETGVTQSPTHLIKTRGQQVTLRCSSQSGHNTVSWYQQALGQGPQFIFQYYREEENGRGNFPPRFSGLQFPNYSSELNVNALELDDSALYLCASSSGQGRGEQYFGPGTRLLVL.

Remarks on this clone: At one end the junction does not follow the germline gene, possibly because of a read error. The J gene is TRBJ2-5, the V gene TRBV28; TRBD1 matches at 7 bases. Germline V gene sequence: CDR1 MDHEN, CDR2 SYDVKM. The CDR3 runs to 12 residues. CDR3 loop: CASSPGTALDDF. Here the CDR3 DNA reads TGTGCCAGCAGTCCGGGGACAGCCCTTGATGACTTC.

The chain couples TRBV28 to TRBJ2-5; tentative D call: TRBD1 (5 bases). Per the germline V gene, CDR1 is MDHEN and CDR2 is SYDVKM. The CDR3 spans 15 residues. Trimming took 5 bases from V and 5 from J, leaving 18 bases between them. CDR3 amino acids: CASSLTGHGEETQYF. The CDR3, as DNA: TGTGCCAGCAGTCTAACAGGACACGGCGAGGAGACCCAGTACTTC. Full variable domain (outside the CDR3, taken from reference TRBV28 and TRBJ2-5): DVKVTQSSRYLVKRTGEKVFLECVQDMDHENMFWYRQDPGLGLRLIYFSYDVKMKEKGDIPEGYSVSREKKERFSLILESASTNQTSMYLCASSLTGHGEETQYFGPGTRLLVL.